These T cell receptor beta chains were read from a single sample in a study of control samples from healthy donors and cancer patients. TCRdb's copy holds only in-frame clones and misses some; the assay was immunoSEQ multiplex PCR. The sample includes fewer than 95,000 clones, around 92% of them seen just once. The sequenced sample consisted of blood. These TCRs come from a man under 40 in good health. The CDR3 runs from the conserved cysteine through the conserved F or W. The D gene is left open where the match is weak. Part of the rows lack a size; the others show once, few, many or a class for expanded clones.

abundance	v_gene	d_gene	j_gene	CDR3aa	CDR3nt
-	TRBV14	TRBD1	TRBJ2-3	CASSQGARVTDTQYF	TGTGCCAGCAGTCAGGGGGCGCGGGTCACAGATACGCAGTATTTT
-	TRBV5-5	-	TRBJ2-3	CASSLGVRSGDTQYF	TGTGCCAGCAGCTTAGGGGTACGGTCGGGAGATACGCAGTATTTT
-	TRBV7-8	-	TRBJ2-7	CASSHDGYEQYF	TGTGCCAGCAGCCACGACGGATACGAGCAGTACTTC
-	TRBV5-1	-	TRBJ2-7	CASSLGAGAYEQYF	TGCGCCAGCAGCCTGGGGGCGGGAGCCTACGAGCAGTACTTC
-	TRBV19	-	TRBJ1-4	CASSTDGLIEKLFF	TGTGCCAGTAGTACGGACGGCCTAATTGAAAAACTGTTTTTT
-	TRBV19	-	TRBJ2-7	CASSIPGAAYEQYF	TGTGCCAGTAGTATCCCCGGGGCAGCCTACGAGCAGTACTTC
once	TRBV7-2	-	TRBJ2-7	CASSQGASGLLYEQYF	TGTGCCAGCAGCCAGGGGGCTAGCGGGCTACTCTACGAGCAGTACTTC
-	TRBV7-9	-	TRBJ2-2	CASSSGGSANTGELFF	TGTGCCAGCAGCTCCGGAGGGAGTGCCAACACCGGGGAGCTGTTTTTT
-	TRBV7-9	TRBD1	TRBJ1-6	CASSLAQNPGTGNILHF	TGTGCCAGCAGCTTAGCACAAAACCCCGGGACAGGGAATATCCTCCACTTT
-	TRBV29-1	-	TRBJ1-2	CSGQVNYGYTF	TGCAGCGGACAGGTTAACTATGGCTACACCTTC
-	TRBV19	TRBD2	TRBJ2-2	CASSIPPGLAGGQTTGELFF	TGTGCCAGTAGTATTCCTCCGGGACTAGCGGGGGGGCAGACCACCGGGGAGCTGTTTTTT
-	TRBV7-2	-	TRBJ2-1	CASSLGSGTYNEQFF	TGTGCCAGCAGCTTAGGGTCAGGGACCTACAATGAGCAGTTCTTC
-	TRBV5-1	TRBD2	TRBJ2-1	CASKPTSGRSSYNEQFF	TGCGCCAGCAAACCGACTAGCGGGAGATCGTCCTACAATGAGCAGTTCTTC
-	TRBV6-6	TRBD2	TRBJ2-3	CASSAKLAGGTDTQYF	TGTGCCAGCAGCGCAAAACTAGCGGGAGGCACAGATACGCAGTATTTT
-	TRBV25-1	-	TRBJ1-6	CASSEYYEHSPLHF	TGTGCCAGCAGTGAATATTACGAGCATTCACCCCTCCACTTT